A single sample is the source of the 28 T cell receptor beta chains below, sequenced in a study of blood T cells in healthy people across ages. With a J-beta primer mix and a sample-barcoded 5' primer, a second PCR ran about 6 to 11 cycles. TCRdb re-analysed the 5' RACE reads in MiXCR, keeping a single row per CDR3 protein. This table holds more than 800,000 distinct CDR3 sequences, under 45% found once. Sequenced material: blood. These receptors were obtained from an older woman in good health.

This clonotype was observed a single time. The chain recombines TRBV24-1 with TRBJ1-2; D gene ambiguous. The CDR3 covers 14 residues. The ends were cut back, 4 bases at V and 2 bases at J, with 10 bases in the middle. Germline V gives CDR1 KGHDR, CDR2 SFDVKD. This CDR3 is CATSDSDGNYGYTF. CDR3 DNA sequence: TGTGCCACCAGTGACTCCGACGGAAACTATGGCTACACCTTC.

The genes are TRBV6-5 and TRBJ2-6; D uncertain. Germline V gene lookup returns CDR1 MNHEY and CDR2 SVGAGI. Trimming cost V 0 bases and J 0 bases, with 6 bases left between them. The CDR3 covers 16 residues. CDR3 sequence reads: CASSYSLPSGANVLTF. The CDR3 bases are TGTGCCAGCAGTTACTCCCTCCCCTCTGGGGCCAACGTCCTGACTTTC.

The chain carries TRBV20-1 and TRBJ2-7; either TRBD1 or TRBD2 may fit D (5 bases each). This CDR3 is built from 12 residues. Germline values: CDR1 DFQATT, CDR2 SNEGSKA (reference sequence). V was shortened by 5 bases and J by 6 bases, with 14 bases between the two germline ends. The CDR3 spells CSAGYGTAEQYF. For the CDR3, the DNA is TGCAGTGCTGGCTATGGGACGGCCGAGCAGTACTTC.

The chain combines TRBV5-1 with TRBJ2-5; the D gene is possibly TRBD2 (6 bases). The J call may be wrong; the DNA end is better matched by TRBJ2-7. This CDR3 has 13 residues. Germline V lookup: CDR1 SGHRS, CDR2 YFSETQ. The CDR3 nucleotides are TGCGCCAGCAGCTGGGACTGGTTCTACGAGCAGTACTTC. It is translated as CASSWDWFYEQYF.

This clonotype was counted between two and nine times. This chain uses TRBV12-3 or TRBV12-4 with TRBJ2-7; 9 bases line up with TRBD2. J was trimmed by 7 bases and V by 1 base; bases with no gene match: 11. The CDR3 spans 16 residues. The CDR3 coding sequence is TGTGCCAGCAGTTTAGGGAGGGGACTAGCCGAGTGGGAGCAGTACTTC. This gives the protein CASSLGRGLAEWEQYF.

The V gene is TRBV9, the J gene TRBJ2-1, with 9 bases fitting TRBD2. J lost 9 bases, V lost 2 bases, and 9 bases had no gene match. This CDR3 region has 15 residues. Germline assignment: CDR1 SGDLS and CDR2 YYNGEE. CDR3 in DNA: TGTGCCAGCAGCGTTTCTAGCGGGGCGGGGGGTGAGCAGTTCTTC. It yields the protein CASSVSSGAGGEQFF.

The chain uses TRBV7-9 and TRBJ2-5, with D possibly TRBD2 on 6 matching bases. The DNA end lines up better with TRBJ2-7; the J call may be wrong. CDR1 and CDR2 (germline): SEHNR, FQNEAQ (reference sequence). The CDR3 contains 17 residues. The CDR3 DNA sequence: TGTGCCAGCAGCTTAGTGTCGGGAGTCGGAAACTCCTACGAGCAGTACTTC. This sequence encodes CASSLVSGVGNSYEQYF.

The chain employs TRBV5-1 and TRBJ2-1, with D perhaps matching TRBD1 or TRBD2 (5 bases each). TRBJ2-7 matches the DNA end more closely, so the J call is doubtful. CDR1 SGHRS and CDR2 YFSETQ come from the germline V gene. The CDR3 length is 14 residues. CDR3 amino acids: CASRVSGARYEQYF. The CDR3 DNA reads TGCGCCAGCAGGGTCTCCGGGGCCCGATACGAGCAGTACTTC.

In its sample, this clonotype was seen a few times. Relative to the germline gene, one junction end is altered; a read error may explain this. The chain is built from TRBV7-8 and TRBJ2-3; 12 bases line up with TRBD2. The CDR3 is 19 amino acids. Germline V gene data show CDR1 as SGHVS and CDR2 as FQNEAQ. CDR3 coding DNA: TGTGCCAGCAGCCTAGCGGCTAGCGGGAGGGCGGTAAGAGCAGATACGCAGTATTTT. Translated: CASSLAASGRAVRADTQYF. The variable domain in full, with the rest retrieved from reference TRBV7-8 and TRBJ2-3, is GAGVSQSPRYKVAKRGQDVALRCDPISGHVSLFWYQQALGQGPEFLTYFQNEAQLDKSGLPSDRFFAERPEGSVSTLKIQRTQQEDSAVYLCASSLAASGRAVRADTQYFGPGTRLTVL.

The V call is TRBV6-4, the J call TRBJ2-1; D remains ambiguous. The length of the CDR3 is 12 residues. In germline, CDR1 is MRHNA, CDR2 SNTAGT. V was trimmed by 0 bases and J by 11 bases, leaving 8 bases between them. For the CDR3, the DNA is TGTGCCAGCAGTGACTCATCTCCGAAGCAGTTCTTC. It translates to CASSDSSPKQFF.

V gene TRBV28 combines with J gene TRBJ2-1, with D unresolved. V was trimmed by 8 bases and J by 2 bases, leaving 4 bases between them. The length of the CDR3 is 11 residues. Germline V CDR1 and CDR2: MDHEN, SYDVKM. CDR3 DNA sequence: TGTGCCAGCGGCACCTACAATGAGCAGTTCTTC. Its protein is CASGTYNEQFF.

The chain combines TRBV10-3 with TRBJ2-2, with unresolved D. Germline V gene sequence: CDR1 ENHRY, CDR2 SYGVKD. The CDR3 totals 17 residues. Trimming took 0 bases from V and 0 from J, leaving 11 bases between them. The CDR3 nucleotides read TGTGCCATCAGTGAGTCGTTCAGGCTGCCGAACACCGGGGAGCTGTTTTTT. Translated: CAISESFRLPNTGELFF.

This clonotype was found a few times. The V gene is TRBV5-1, the J gene TRBJ2-4; D may be TRBD1 (6 bases). The last part of the DNA fits TRBJ2-7 better; the J call may be wrong. This CDR3 is 15 amino acids long. The germline gives CDR1 SGHRS, CDR2 YFSETQ. The CDR3 coding sequence is TGCGCCAGCAGCCTAAACAGGGAAGTAGCCTACGAGCAGTACTTC. Amino acids: CASSLNREVAYEQYF.

This clonotype occurred a few times. The chain couples TRBV6-5 to TRBJ2-5; D unclear. The end of the DNA aligns better with TRBJ2-7, so the J call may be wrong. The CDR3 is made up of 13 amino acids. The germline V gene encodes CDR1 MNHEY and CDR2 SVGAGI. CDR3 in DNA: TGTGCCAGCAGTTACAGTGGAGCAAGCGAGCAGTACTTC. Translation gives CASSYSGASEQYF.

This sequence joins TRBV12-3 or TRBV12-4 and TRBJ2-3, with a possible D match to TRBD2 (6 bases). The CDR3 totals 17 residues. With 3 bases removed from V and 0 bases from J, the gap between germline ends came to 16 bases. CDR3 bases: TGTGCCAGCAGTTTGGGACGGGAGCCCTCTAGCACAGATACGCAGTATTTT. It encodes CASSLGREPSSTDTQYF.

The chain combines TRBV6-1 with TRBJ2-3; 12 nucleotides match TRBD2. This CDR3 has 20 amino acids. Germline V gives CDR1 MNHNS, CDR2 SASEGT. V gave up 1 base and J gave up 3 bases; unmatched junction bases: 14. CDR3 sequence reads: CASSEERLAGEFISTDTQYF. For the CDR3, the DNA is TGTGCCAGCAGTGAAGAAAGACTAGCGGGAGAGTTTATTTCTACAGATACGCAGTATTTT.

The chain recombines TRBV2 with TRBJ2-7; 8 bases fit TRBD1. Germline V lookup: CDR1 SNHLY, CDR2 FYNNEI. The CDR3 spans 15 residues. The V segment lost 8 bases and the J segment 3 bases; nucleotides outside the gene matches: 12. CDR3 region: CASLGVRDRYYEQYF. CDR3 DNA sequence: TGTGCCAGCTTAGGGGTCCGGGACAGGTACTACGAGCAGTACTTC.

This clonotype has more than one count but fewer than ten. CDR3 amino acids: CASSLLGGGTLNTEAFF. The CDR3 nucleotides read TGTGCCAGCAGTCTTTTAGGGGGGGGGACACTGAACACTGAAGCTTTCTTT. The V and J genes are TRBV12-3 or TRBV12-4 and TRBJ1-1; the D gene is possibly TRBD1 (6 bases). The CDR3 totals 17 residues. V was cut by 5 bases and J by 0 bases, with 19 bases left in between.

The chain employs TRBV6-1 and TRBJ1-2; perhaps TRBD1 as D (5 bases). The CDR3 is 13 residues long. Trimming took off 8 bases at V and 8 bases at J, with 18 bases between the two ends. Germline CDR1 reads MNHNS; CDR2 reads SASEGT. In DNA, the CDR3 is TGTGCCAGCCTCATGGAGCGGCGGGGCGGCTACACCTTC. Translated: CASLMERRGGYTF.

V gene TRBV6-5 combines with J gene TRBJ2-5; 15 bases align to TRBD2. The CDR3 has 18 amino acids. J was trimmed by 4 bases and V by 3 bases; bases with no gene match: 9. Germline V gene lookup returns CDR1 MNHEY and CDR2 SVGAGI. The CDR3 loop is CASSYGTSGRLLTETQYF. The DNA for the CDR3 is TGTGCCAGCAGTTATGGGACTAGCGGGAGGCTCCTTACAGAGACCCAGTACTTC.

This clonotype has more than one count but fewer than ten. This chain joins TRBV2 and TRBJ2-1, with 14 bases that match TRBD2. The junction had 11 bases not matched to a gene; V was cut back by 6 bases and J by 4 bases. In germline, CDR1 is SNHLY, CDR2 FYNNEI. The CDR3 has 18 residues. The DNA for the CDR3 is TGTGCCAGCAGCCGGTCCGGGACTAGCGGGAGAGGGTACAATGAGCAGTTCTTC. This codes for CASSRSGTSGRGYNEQFF.

The gene calls are TRBV4-1 and TRBJ1-4, with a weak D call TRBD1 (6 bases). Germline V gene lookup returns CDR1 MGHRA and CDR2 YSYEKL. V lost 1 base and J lost 5, with 11 bases in between. The CDR3 runs to 15 residues. The CDR3 protein is CASSQGGGSNEKLFF. The CDR3 DNA follows: TGCGCCAGCAGCCAAGGGGGGGGCTCGAATGAAAAACTGTTTTTT.

The J gene is TRBJ2-5, the V gene TRBV21-1; the table assigns TRBD2, which was not confirmed against the DNA. TRBV21-1 is a recognized pseudogene. CDR3 length equals 18 residues. Here the CDR3 reads CATYRTSGSCGPQETQYF. CDR3 in DNA: TGTGCCACTTACAGGACTAGCGGGAGTTGTGGGCCCCAAGAGACCCAGTACTTC.

The genes are TRBV9 and TRBJ1-5; D remains unclear. This CDR3 is built from 13 residues. V was cut by 4 bases and J by 3 bases, with 8 bases left in between. Germline values: CDR1 SGDLS, CDR2 YYNGEE. CDR3: CASSSDNNQPQHF. The DNA for the CDR3 is TGTGCCAGCAGCTCCGATAACAATCAGCCCCAGCATTTT.

This chain links TRBV2 with TRBJ1-5; D is possibly TRBD1 (5 bases). V was shortened by 5 bases and J by 3 bases, with 11 bases between the two germline ends. Germline CDR1 is SNHLY and CDR2 is FYNNEI. The CDR3 contains 14 residues. The CDR3 DNA follows: TGTGCCAGCAGTCCGACAGCCACCAATCAGCCCCAGCATTTT. Translating it yields CASSPTATNQPQHF.

This chain uses TRBV3-1 with TRBJ2-3, with 9 bases fitting TRBD2. CDR3 length: 16 amino acids. Looked up from germline, CDR1 is LGHDT and CDR2 is YNNKEL (reference sequence). J was trimmed by 5 bases and V by 4 bases; bases with no gene match: 10. The CDR3 spells CASSRTTGGRGDTQYF. In DNA, the CDR3 is TGTGCCAGCAGCCGTACGACGGGCGGGAGGGGAGATACGCAGTATTTT.

This clonotype was seen a few times. The CDR3 DNA reads TGCAGTGCTAGAGTCCCACAGAACCAAGAGACCCAGTACTTC. Amino acid sequence: CSARVPQNQETQYF. The chain recombines TRBV20-1 with TRBJ2-5; no reliable D call. The length of the CDR3 is 14 residues. Germline V gene data show CDR1 as DFQATT and CDR2 as SNEGSKA (reference sequence). Deletions cut 1 base from V and 0 bases from J, with 9 bases between.

This clonotype was found a few times. The chain carries TRBV7-2 and TRBJ2-7; perhaps TRBD2 as D (5 bases). The CDR3 totals 14 residues. The ends were cut back, 5 bases at V and 0 bases at J, with 11 bases in the middle. Germline V lookup: CDR1 SGHTA, CDR2 FQGNSA. This CDR3 is CASSPRGHSYEQYF. The CDR3 nucleotides are TGTGCCAGCAGCCCCCGCGGGCACTCCTACGAGCAGTACTTC.